The next 18 T cell receptor delta chains were all read from a single sample in a study of gamma-delta T cells after stem cell transplantation. TCRdb re-identified clones in the RT-PCR reads via CATT. The sample shows thousands of delta-chain clones, around 2% of them seen only once. The specimen sequenced was gamma-delta T cells. The receptors were gathered from a human donor. It is not recorded whose cells these are; they may come from a transplant donor.

As regards this clone: A single base is all that separates this from a far larger clone, so a read error is likely. This rearrangement joins TRDV2 to TRDJ3; 9 nucleotides agree with TRDD3. Trimming cost V 1 base and J 2 bases; bases outside gene matches: 14. In germline, CDR1 is GEAIGNYY, CDR2 EKD. The CDR3 loop spans 21 amino acids. This CDR3 is CACDTAGGYPRTTWDTRQMFF. The CDR3 DNA follows: TGTGCCTGTGACACAGCAGGGGGATACCCCAGAACCACCTGGGACACCCGACAGATGTTTTTC.

For this clone: The TCRdb protein comes from a much larger clone and disagrees with this DNA's translation at residue 11, likely due to a read error; the protein given here is derived from the DNA. The rearrangement joins TRDV2 to TRDJ1; 9 nucleotides align to TRDD3. Germline values: CDR1 GEAIGNYY, CDR2 EKD. The CDR3 has 18 residues. V was clipped by 2 bases and J by 1 base; unmatched bases: 13. The CDR3 nucleotides are TGTGCCTGTGACAGGATTTCAACTGGGGGACTTCGCACCGATAAACTCATCTTT. Amino acids: CACDRISTGGLRTDKLIF.

A word on this clone: It is likely a read error: a sequence one base away is far more abundant. This CDR3 is also generated by other DNA sequences in the sample. J is TRDJ3 and V is TRDV2; 8 nucleotides align to TRDD3. The CDR3 covers 19 residues. Germline loops: CDR1 GEAIGNYY, CDR2 EKD. The CDR3 here is CACDVTGGRSSWDTRQMFF. The CDR3 DNA reads as TGTGCCTGTGACGTAACTGGGGGTCGGAGCTCCTGGGATACCCGACAGATGTTTTTC.

This clone was picked up a small number of times. Given a far larger clone just one base away, this is likely a sequencing read error. This rearrangement joins TRDV2 to TRDJ3, with TRDD3 matching over 9 bases. The CDR3 has 21 residues. Germline V gives CDR1 GEAIGNYY, CDR2 EKD. CDR3 nucleotides: TGTGCCTGTGACACAGCAGGGGGATACCCCAGCACCACCTGGGACACCCGACAGGTGTTTTTC. Translating it yields CACDTAGGYPSTTWDTRQVFF.

By its share, this clone is medium-sized (0.01 to 0.1%). A far larger clone is one nucleotide away, so this likely arose from a read error. CDR3 amino acids: CACGTAGWGPTYTDKLIF. In DNA form, the CDR3 reads TGTGCCTGTGGCACCGCTGGGTGGGGACCAACTTACACCGATAAACTCATCTTT. The chain employs TRDV2 and TRDJ1, with D perhaps matching TRDD3 (5 bases). The germline CDR1 and CDR2 sequences are GEAIGNYY and EKD. The CDR3 totals 18 residues.

On this clone itself: The TCRdb protein, from a much larger clone, departs from this DNA's translation at residues 2 and 14, likely by read error; the protein shown derives from the DNA. The chain employs TRDV2 and TRDJ1, with 8 nucleotides matching TRDD3. The V gene's germline CDR1 is GEAIGNYY and CDR2 EKD. This CDR3 contains 17 residues. The CDR3 region has the DNA TGTTCCTGTGACACCCTCTCTTCCCTCACTTCGGGGGATAGACTCATCTTT. Translation: CSCDTLSSLTSGDRLIF.

The sample holds a few counts of this clone. One base separates it from a far larger clone, so it is likely a read error. The sample contains more than one DNA sequence encoding this CDR3. This CDR3 is CACDTVSGGYARSDKLIF. The CDR3 coding sequence is TGTGCCTGTGACACCGTAAGTGGGGGATACGCCCGTTCCGATAAACTCATCTTT. This chain links TRDV2 with TRDJ1, with 11 bases lining up with TRDD3. The trim removed 0 bases at V and 3 bases at J, leaving 11 bases unmatched. Germline loops: CDR1 GEAIGNYY, CDR2 EKD. The CDR3 sequence is 18 residues long.

About this clone itself: The translation of this DNA and the TCRdb protein of a much larger clone differ at residue 4, probably owing to a read error; the protein shown here is translated from the DNA. The CDR3 here is CACGALFTGGYLYTDKLIF. CDR3 coding DNA: TGTGCCTGTGGCGCCCTATTTACTGGGGGATACTTGTACACCGATAAACTCATCTTT. The V and J genes are TRDV2 and TRDJ1; 12 bases agree with TRDD3. The J segment lost 0 bases and the V segment lost 5 bases, leaving 15 bases of the junction unmatched. Germline values: CDR1 GEAIGNYY, CDR2 EKD. The CDR3 covers 19 residues.

This clone was counted many times. This is likely an artifact of a read error, given a far larger clone one base away. The chain couples TRDV2 to TRDJ1, with D perhaps TRDD3 (5 bases). V was shortened by 5 bases and J by 0 bases, with 15 bases between the two germline ends. CDR3 length: 15 residues. The V gene's germline CDR1 is GEAIGNYY and CDR2 EKD. CDR3 in DNA: TGTGCCTGTGCCACGGTCGGGGAGAACACCGATAAACTCATCTTT. This encodes CACATVGENTDKLIF.

There are a few counts of this clone. The protein TCRdb gives is from a much larger clone and does not agree with this DNA's translation at residues 8 and 9, likely a read error; the protein shown here comes from the DNA. The gene calls are TRDV2 and TRDJ1; maybe TRDD3 (5 bases). CDR3 size: 15 residues. Trimming cost V 1 base and J 0 bases, with 11 bases left between them. CDR1 is GEAIGNYY, CDR2 EKD, per germline. The CDR3 is CACDTVGGYTDKLIF. The CDR3, as DNA: TGTGCCTGTGACACGGTCGGGGGGTACACCGATAAACTCATCTTT.

This clone was detected only a few times. A read error likely explains this, since a far larger clone differs by one base. Distinct nucleotide sequences in the sample also encode this CDR3. The V gene is TRDV2, the J gene TRDJ3; 8 bases align to TRDD3. Germline loops: CDR1 GEAIGNYY, CDR2 EKD. The junction had 9 bases not matched to a gene; V was cut back by 3 bases and J by 0 bases. The CDR3 length is 19 residues. CDR3 loop: CACDLTGGQSSWDTRQMFF. In DNA, the CDR3 is TGTGCCTGTGACCTTACTGGGGGCCAAAGCTCCTGGGACACCCGACAGATGTTTTTC.

This clone was seen a few times. TCRdb assigns this DNA the protein of a much larger clone, which departs from its translation at residue 8; this likely reflects a read error, and the protein shown comes from translating the DNA. The chain joins TRDV2 to TRDJ1; D is uncertain. The CDR3 extends over 15 amino acids. V gave up 0 bases and J gave up 3 bases, with 13 bases separating them. The germline V gene has CDR1 GEAIGNYY and CDR2 EKD. CDR3 protein: CACDTVGTSADKLIF. The DNA for the CDR3 is TGTGCCTGTGACACCGTTGGGACATCGGCCGATAAACTCATCTTT.

This clone came up a few times. TCRdb assigns this DNA the protein of a much larger clone, which departs from its translation at residue 14; this likely reflects a read error, and the protein shown comes from translating the DNA. The chain is built from TRDV2 and TRDJ1, with 7 bases identical to TRDD3. The CDR3 covers 17 residues. CDR1 GEAIGNYY and CDR2 EKD come from the germline V gene. The CDR3 sequence is CACDTVGDPEDTDRLIF. In DNA, the CDR3 is TGTGCCTGTGACACGGTGGGGGACCCCGAGGACACCGATAGACTCATCTTT.

With regard to this clone: The translation of this DNA and the TCRdb protein of a much larger clone differ at residue 12, probably owing to a read error; the protein shown here is translated from the DNA. V gene TRDV2 combines with J gene TRDJ1; 8 bases map to TRDD3. Germline lookup yields CDR1 GEAIGNYY and CDR2 EKD. CDR3 length equals 14 residues. CDR3 nucleotides: TGTGCCTGTGACATAATTGGGGGATCCGATAAACCCATCTTT. Translation gives CACDIIGGSDKPIF.

Turning to this clone: A far larger clone differs by one base, so this is likely a read error. In the same sample, other DNA sequences code for this CDR3. This chain links TRDV2 with TRDJ2; 8 nucleotides align to TRDD3. CDR3 length equals 19 residues. Germline V lookup: CDR1 GEAIGNYY, CDR2 EKD. This CDR3 reads CACDTVLWGTENRTAQLFF. The CDR3 DNA follows: TGTGCCTGCGACACCGTACTCTGGGGGACCGAAAACAGGACAGCACAACTCTTCTTT.

As concerns this clone: Since a far larger clone is one base different, this is likely a read error. Additional DNA sequences in this sample encode the identical CDR3. V usage is TRDV2 and J usage is TRDJ1; 13 bases fit TRDD3. The trim removed 0 bases at V and 4 bases at J, leaving 13 bases unmatched. CDR1 and CDR2 (germline): GEAIGNYY, EKD. This CDR3 contains 19 residues. Here the CDR3 DNA reads TGTGCCTGTGACACCGGAGGACTGGGGGATACGCCGTCCGGCGATAAACTCATCTTT. It is translated as CACDTGGLGDTPSGDKLIF.

Of note for this clone: The TCRdb record carries a much larger clone's protein, which differs from this DNA's translation at residue 13; a read error is the likely cause, and the protein listed here is the DNA translation. The V and J genes are TRDV2 and TRDJ1, with unresolved D. The CDR3 spans 18 residues. Between the trimmed V and J ends, which lost 0 bases and 2 bases, there was a span of 21 bases. CDR1 and CDR2 (germline): GEAIGNYY, EKD. CDR3 region: CACDTVAPANPGTDKLIF. CDR3 in DNA: TGTGCCTGTGACACCGTAGCCCCAGCAAACCCAGGGACCGATAAACTCATCTTT.

This chain links TRDV2 with TRDJ1; 12 bases fit TRDD3. Germline values: CDR1 GEAIGNYY, CDR2 EKD. The CDR3 spans 19 residues. The ends lost 0 bases at V and 0 bases at J; junction bases unmatched: 10. CDR3 amino acids: CACDTVLGDTRLDTDKLIF. In DNA form, the CDR3 reads TGTGCCTGTGACACCGTACTGGGGGATACCCGCTTGGACACCGATAAACTCATCTTT.